This TCR beta chain was obtained from a study of T cell responses to AZD1222 COVID-19 vaccine. General observations from the study: Unmutated variant regions reportedly attract nearly half of all spike-specific TCRs. It should be noted that donors were predominantly white British and more often female, and clonal diversity was possibly underestimated. Spike-specific TCR repertoires showed rising breadth and depth after two AZD1222 doses. Spike-wide vaccine-associated CD4 TCRs dominated at 160-218 and 743-854.

Regarding this clone: The target antigen is unknown.

The germline V and J ends were trimmed by 4 bases and 4 bases, with 5 bases remaining between them. This CDR3 is built from 12 residues. This table comes from immunoSEQ multiplex PCR, and its TCRdb copy is limited to in-frame clones, with some not included. Of tens of thousands of clones in the sample, roughly 85% are singletons; the top ten hold 5% to 6.5%. The genes are TRBV12-3 or TRBV12-4 and TRBJ1-3, with D uncertain. Sequences were derived from peripheral blood, sampled on day 0 of AZD1222 vaccination. The origin of this receptor is an adult in good health. For the CDR3, the DNA is TGTGCCAGCAGTTCCAGGGGAAACACCATATATTTT. Its translation is CASSSRGNTIYF.